The 29 T cell receptor beta chains below were found in one sample sequenced in a study of cytomegalovirus exposure and HLA in healthy donors. The PCR ran on 60 Vbeta and 13 Jbeta primers. Clones were read by immunoSEQ multiplex PCR, and TCRdb kept only the in-frame ones, dropping some. Found here are approximately 160,000 clones, about 75% of them singletons; the top ten hold 4% to 5%. Sequencing used PBMCs. These receptors were obtained from a young man in good health and CMV-seropositive.

This clone was seen just once. The V gene is TRBV7-2, the J gene TRBJ1-2; 9 nucleotides line up with TRBD1. From germline, CDR1 is SGHTA and CDR2 FQGNSA. After removal of 2 bases from V and 2 bases from J, the junction contained 3 bases not matched to a gene. This CDR3 region has 15 residues. The CDR3, as DNA: TGTGCCAGCAGCTTACGGGACAGGGTAAACTATGGCTACACCTTC. It encodes CASSLRDRVNYGYTF.

The V call is TRBV7-9, the J call TRBJ2-7; D might be TRBD2 (6 bases). Germline V gene lookup returns CDR1 SEHNR and CDR2 FQNEAQ (reference sequence). V dropped 5 bases and J dropped 6 bases, with 11 bases sitting between them. The CDR3 covers 12 residues. CDR3 in DNA: TGTGCCAGCAGCCCCGGGGACTCCGAGCAGTACGTC. Translation gives CASSPGDSEQYV.

CDR3 residues: CASSQGVPWGYTF. The CDR3 nucleotides read TGCGCCAGCTCACAGGGGGTACCCTGGGGCTACACCTTC. The V and J genes are TRBV5-1 and TRBJ1-2, with 8 bases fitting TRBD1. V shed 7 bases and J 8 bases; nucleotides not matched to a gene: 10. Germline CDR1 is SGHRS and CDR2 is YFSETQ. This CDR3 contains 13 residues. The entire variable domain, with the rest obtained from reference TRBV5-1 and TRBJ1-2, is as follows: KAGVTQTPRYLIKTRGQQVTLSCSPISGHRSVSWYQQTPGQGLQFLFEYFSETQRNKGNFPGRFSGRQFSNSRSEMNVSTLELGDSALYLCASSQGVPWGYTFGSGTRLTVV.

This clone was counted only a few times. This chain connects TRBV30 to TRBJ1-2; D not resolved. The CDR3 is 12 amino acids. Per the germline V gene, CDR1 is GTSNPN and CDR2 is SVGIG (reference sequence). The ends were cut back, 0 bases at V and 6 bases at J, with 8 bases in the middle. The CDR3 DNA sequence: TGTGCCTGGAGTGTTTGGGCTCATGGCTACACCTTC. Translated, it gives CAWSVWAHGYTF.

The chain recombines TRBV6-1 with TRBJ2-3; TRBD2 matches at 12 bases. The CDR3 extends over 14 amino acids. The germline V gene has CDR1 MNHNS and CDR2 SASEGT. V lost 7 bases, J lost 4 bases, and 3 bases stayed unmatched. The CDR3: CASTRLAGADTQYF. The DNA of the CDR3 is TGTGCCAGCACCAGACTAGCGGGGGCAGATACGCAGTATTTT.

This rearrangement joins TRBV11-2 to TRBJ1-3, with D possibly being TRBD1 (6 bases). The V gene lost 3 bases and the J gene lost 3 bases, with 9 bases spanning the gap. The CDR3 is 14 amino acids. Germline V gene lookup returns CDR1 SGHAT and CDR2 FQNNGV. The CDR3 loop reads CASSFPGDGNTIYF. In nucleotides, the CDR3 is TGTGCCAGCAGCTTTCCAGGGGATGGAAACACCATATATTTT.

Worth noting for this clone: The sample has other DNA sequences that encode this CDR3 too. J is TRBJ1-1 and V is TRBV5-1, with 7 bases identical to TRBD1. V dropped 4 bases and J dropped 2; count of bases not matched to a gene: 5. The CDR3 runs to 14 residues. Germline V gene sequence: CDR1 SGHRS, CDR2 YFSETQ. CDR3 residues: CASSPGQENTEAFF. The CDR3, as DNA: TGCGCCAGCAGCCCCGGACAGGAAAACACTGAAGCTTTCTTT.

The chain combines TRBV19 with TRBJ2-5, with D possibly being TRBD1 (5 bases). The CDR3 has 13 amino acids. The V end was cut by 6 bases, the J end by 1 base, with 9 bases between. Germline lookup yields CDR1 LNHDA and CDR2 SQIVND (reference sequence). The CDR3 DNA sequence: TGTGCCAGTAGCGGACATACCCAAGAGACCCAGTACTTC. It encodes CASSGHTQETQYF. Filled out from reference TRBV19 and TRBJ2-5, the complete variable domain reads DGGITQSPKYLFRKEGQNVTLSCEQNLNHDAMYWYRQDPGQGLRLIYYSQIVNDFQKGDIAEGYSVSREKKESFPLTVTSAQKNPTAFYLCASSGHTQETQYFGPGTRLLVL.

The chain uses TRBV5-6 and TRBJ2-5; D might be TRBD1 (5 bases). The V gene's germline CDR1 is SGHDT and CDR2 YYEEEE. V was clipped by 2 bases and J by 1 base, with 9 bases between them. The CDR3 length is 14 residues. The CDR3 sequence: CASSFKTAQETQYF. The CDR3 DNA sequence: TGTGCCAGCAGCTTCAAGACAGCCCAAGAGACCCAGTACTTC.

V and J are TRBV30 and TRBJ1-1; TRBD1 might be the D (6 bases). CDR1 GTSNPN and CDR2 SVGIG come from the germline V gene (reference sequence). This CDR3 comprises 15 residues. The V end was cut by 5 bases, the J end by 5 bases, with 21 bases between. For the CDR3, the DNA is TGTGCCTGGGGGACCTGGACAGAGACCTCGACTGAAGCTTTCTTT. This sequence encodes CAWGTWTETSTEAFF.

The chain combines TRBV27 with TRBJ1-5; D is perhaps TRBD1 (6 bases). This CDR3 has 16 amino acids. CDR1 is MNHEY, CDR2 SMNVEV, per germline (reference sequence). Deletions cut 5 bases from V and 2 bases from J, with 16 bases between. As DNA, the CDR3 is TGTGCCAGCAGTCTAGACAGGAATCTGGGCAATCAGCCCCAGCATTTT. Its translation is CASSLDRNLGNQPQHF.

V usage is TRBV5-4 and J usage is TRBJ2-5, with D perhaps matching TRBD1 (6 bases). In germline, CDR1 is SGHNT, CDR2 YYREEE (reference sequence). Trimming shortened V by 3 bases and J by 6 bases, and 21 bases separated the two germline ends. The CDR3 length is 16 residues. The CDR3 DNA sequence: TGTGCCAGCAGCTGGGCCGGACAGAGGGGGTTGAAGACCCAGTACTTC. It encodes CASSWAGQRGLKTQYF.

Written as DNA, the CDR3 is TGTGCCAGCAGTGTCACCGGGAACCACAATGAGCAGTTCTTC. Protein sequence: CASSVTGNHNEQFF. V and J are TRBV2 and TRBJ2-1; D may be TRBD2 (5 bases). Germline CDR1 SNHLY, CDR2 FYNNEI. This CDR3 region has 14 residues. The V end lost 4 bases, the J end lost 5 bases, and 12 bases lay between the germline ends.

The CDR3 nucleotides read TGCGCCAGCAGTGAGGCTATCACAGATACGCAGTATTTT. It yields the protein CASSEAITDTQYF. This chain joins TRBV10-1 and TRBJ2-3; no firm D call. There are 13 residues in the CDR3. Deletions cut 2 bases from V and 2 bases from J, with 5 bases between. Germline CDR1 reads WNHNN; CDR2 reads SYGVQD (reference sequence).

This chain joins TRBV5-1 and TRBJ1-6; D possibly corresponds to TRBD1 (5 bases). Germline values: CDR1 SGHRS, CDR2 YFSETQ. V lost 0 bases, J lost 9 bases, and 7 bases lay in between. This CDR3 is built from 13 residues. DNA for the CDR3: TGCGCCAGCAGCTTGGCCGGGGGTTCACCCCTCCACTTT. Translation: CASSLAGGSPLHF.

V and J are TRBV2 and TRBJ1-5; D gene unclear. The CDR3 has 15 residues. Germline V gives CDR1 SNHLY, CDR2 FYNNEI. V was shortened by 6 bases and J by 2 bases, with 14 bases between the two germline ends. CDR3 residues: CASRSGNSGNQPQHF. CDR3 coding DNA: TGTGCCAGCAGATCAGGTAATTCGGGCAATCAGCCCCAGCATTTT.

CDR3 bases: TGTGCCACCAGCAGAGATGCGGACTCGTACGAGCAGTACGTC. Translating it yields CATSRDADSYEQYV. The V gene is TRBV15, the J gene TRBJ2-7, with TRBD2 as a possible D gene (5 bases). CDR3 length: 14 residues. CDR1 and CDR2 (germline): LNHNV, YYDKDF (reference sequence). Between the trimmed V and J ends, which lost 0 bases and 4 bases, there was a span of 10 bases.

This clone occurred a few times. J is TRBJ1-2 and V is TRBV19; 8 bases align to TRBD1. The V gene end was trimmed by 5 bases and the J gene end by 4 bases; junction bases not matched to a gene: 9. From germline, CDR1 is LNHDA and CDR2 SQIVND (reference sequence). The CDR3 is 15 amino acids. The CDR3, as DNA: TGTGCCAGTAGTTACCCCGGACAGGGCGGCTATGGCTACACCTTC. Its translation: CASSYPGQGGYGYTF.

The chain employs TRBV10-2 and TRBJ1-1; no firm D call. The germline V gene has CDR1 WSHSY and CDR2 SAAADI. Trimming shortened V by 7 bases and J by 1 base, and 10 bases separated the two germline ends. CDR3 length: 13 residues. The CDR3: CASTPRGNTEAFF. CDR3 coding DNA: TGCGCCAGCACCCCCCGAGGGAACACTGAAGCTTTCTTT.

This clone was found a few times. The J gene is TRBJ2-1, the V gene TRBV6-4, with 9 bases identical to TRBD1. There are 15 residues in the CDR3. The germline V gene encodes CDR1 MRHNA and CDR2 SNTAGT. The ends lost 3 bases at V and 4 bases at J; junction bases unmatched: 4. CDR3 protein: CASSEGTGSYNEQFF. CDR3 bases: TGTGCCAGCAGTGAGGGGACAGGGTCTTACAATGAGCAGTTCTTC.

This clone was observed a handful of times. V usage is TRBV30 and J usage is TRBJ1-2; 8 bases are a match to TRBD1. V lost 2 bases, J lost 7 bases, and 12 bases stayed unmatched. Germline-derived CDR1 and CDR2 are GTSNPN and SVGIG (reference sequence). The CDR3 sequence is 15 residues long. CDR3 DNA: TGTGCCTGGAGTCCTGACAGGGGCTCGTATAGTGGCTACACCTTC. It is translated as CAWSPDRGSYSGYTF. Based on the CDR3 plus reference TRBV30 and TRBJ1-2, the full variable domain is SQTIHQWPATLVQPVGSPLSLECTVEGTSNPNLYWYRQAAGRGLQLLFYSVGIGQISSEVPQNLSASRPQDRQFILSSKKLLLSDSGFYLCAWSPDRGSYSGYTFGSGTRLTVV.

V is TRBV25-1 and J is TRBJ2-1; TRBD2 matches 7 bases. This CDR3 comprises 18 residues. Germline V gene sequence: CDR1 MGHDK, CDR2 SYGVNS. The ends lost 0 bases at V and 5 bases at J; junction bases unmatched: 13. The CDR3 region has the DNA TGTGCCAGCAGTGAATATTTTGCGGGAGCGGGAACGGACAATGAGCAGTTCTTC. It yields the protein CASSEYFAGAGTDNEQFF.

The J gene is TRBJ2-2, the V gene TRBV5-4, with a possible D match to TRBD2 (5 bases). With 4 bases removed from V and 0 bases from J, the gap between germline ends came to 10 bases. The CDR3 loop spans 15 amino acids. CDR1 is SGHNT, CDR2 YYREEE, per germline (reference sequence). CDR3 nucleotides: TGTGCCAGCAGCCTGCCCGGGACGAACACCGGGGAGCTGTTTTTT. As protein: CASSLPGTNTGELFF.

The chain has TRBV5-4 and TRBJ1-6, with 7 bases matching TRBD1. The CDR3 is made up of 12 amino acids. V dropped 4 bases and J dropped 14; count of bases not matched to a gene: 6. Germline V lookup: CDR1 SGHNT, CDR2 YYREEE (reference sequence). The chain's CDR3 is CASSPDDRALHF. Written as DNA, the CDR3 is TGTGCCAGCAGCCCAGACGACAGGGCCCTCCACTTT.

The CDR3: CASQRNRDQPQHF. Here the CDR3 DNA reads TGTGCCAGCCAGAGAAACAGGGACCAACCCCAGCATTTT. V usage is TRBV5-8 and J usage is TRBJ1-5; D may be TRBD1 (6 bases). CDR3 size: 13 residues. V was pared by 7 bases and J by 10 bases, with 18 bases between. CDR1 is SGHTS and CDR2 is YDEGEE in the germline V gene.

The chain uses TRBV5-6 and TRBJ1-2; 7 nucleotides match TRBD1. Germline-derived CDR1 and CDR2 are SGHDT and YYEEEE. This CDR3 spans 14 amino acids. The ends lost 2 bases at V and 2 bases at J; junction bases unmatched: 3. The CDR3 DNA reads TGTGCCAGCAGCTTATTGACAGGGAACTATGGCTACACCTTC. It is translated as CASSLLTGNYGYTF.

This chain uses TRBV19 with TRBJ2-3; D not resolved. CDR1 and CDR2 from the germline V gene are LNHDA and SQIVND (reference sequence). The CDR3 runs to 14 residues. The V gene lost 10 bases and the J gene lost 2 bases, with 16 bases spanning the gap. The CDR3 region has the DNA TGTGCCACCAAAACAGAGAAGCTCACAGATACGCAGTATTTT. Translated: CATKTEKLTDTQYF. Looking up the rest from reference TRBV19 and TRBJ2-3 gives the full variable domain: DGGITQSPKYLFRKEGQNVTLSCEQNLNHDAMYWYRQDPGQGLRLIYYSQIVNDFQKGDIAEGYSVSREKKESFPLTVTSAQKNPTAFYLCATKTEKLTDTQYFGPGTRLTVL.

This clone was counted between two and nine times. The chain combines TRBV11-2 with TRBJ2-1, with a tentative D call TRBD2 (6 bases). The CDR3 is 17 amino acids. The V gene's germline CDR1 is SGHAT and CDR2 FQNNGV. Trimming shortened V by 5 bases and J by 4 bases, and 21 bases separated the two germline ends. The CDR3 DNA follows: TGTGCCAGCAGCCCCCAGACGGTGGTAGCGGAGTACAATGAGCAGTTCTTC. It is translated as CASSPQTVVAEYNEQFF.

The V call is TRBV30, the J call TRBJ1-5; D is perhaps TRBD1 (5 bases). The CDR3 spans 13 residues. Germline-derived CDR1 and CDR2 are GTSNPN and SVGIG (reference sequence). V was clipped by 0 bases and J by 5 bases, with 8 bases between them. The CDR3 bases are TGTGCCTGGAGTGTAGGGGCGGATCAGCCCCAGCATTTT. Translating it yields CAWSVGADQPQHF.